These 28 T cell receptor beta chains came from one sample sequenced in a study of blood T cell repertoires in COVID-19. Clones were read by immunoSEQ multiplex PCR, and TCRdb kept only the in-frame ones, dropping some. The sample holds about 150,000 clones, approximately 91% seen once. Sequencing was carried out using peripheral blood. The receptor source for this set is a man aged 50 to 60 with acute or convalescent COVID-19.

CDR3 in amino acids: CASSLVGGANTEAFF. The CDR3 region has the DNA TGTGCCAGCAGCTTAGTGGGAGGGGCGAACACTGAAGCTTTCTTT. The genes are TRBV7-2 and TRBJ1-1, with D tentatively TRBD1 (5 bases). The germline V and J ends were trimmed by 1 base and 1 base, with 10 bases remaining between them. The CDR3 runs to 15 residues. Per the germline V gene, CDR1 is SGHTA and CDR2 is FQGNSA.

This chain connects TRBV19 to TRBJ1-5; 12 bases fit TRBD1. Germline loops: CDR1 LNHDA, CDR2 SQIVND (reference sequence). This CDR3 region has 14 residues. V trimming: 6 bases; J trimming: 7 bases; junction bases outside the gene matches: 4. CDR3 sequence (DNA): TGTGCCAGTAGCGGGACAGGGGGCGGGCAGCCCCAGCATTTT. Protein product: CASSGTGGGQPQHF.

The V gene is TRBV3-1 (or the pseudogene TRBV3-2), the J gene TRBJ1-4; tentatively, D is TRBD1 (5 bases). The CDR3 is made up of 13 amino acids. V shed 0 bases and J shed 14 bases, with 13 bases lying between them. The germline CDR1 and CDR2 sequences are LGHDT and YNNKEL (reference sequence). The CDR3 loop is CASSQDRGGSLFF. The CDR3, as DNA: TGTGCCAGCAGCCAAGATAGGGGAGGGAGTCTGTTTTTT.

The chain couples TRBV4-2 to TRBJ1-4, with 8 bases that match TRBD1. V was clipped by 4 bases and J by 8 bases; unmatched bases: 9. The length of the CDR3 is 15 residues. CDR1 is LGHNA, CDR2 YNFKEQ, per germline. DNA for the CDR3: TGTGCCAGCAGCCCCGGACAGGGCGGGTTGGAAAAACTGTTTTTT. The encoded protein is CASSPGQGGLEKLFF.

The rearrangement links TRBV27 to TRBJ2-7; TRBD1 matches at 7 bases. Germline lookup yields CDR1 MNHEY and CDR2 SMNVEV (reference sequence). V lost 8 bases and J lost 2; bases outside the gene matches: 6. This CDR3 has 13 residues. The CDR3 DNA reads TGTGCCAGCGGTAGACAGGGTACCTACGAGCAGTACTTC. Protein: CASGRQGTYEQYF.

In DNA form, the CDR3 reads TGTGCCAGTAGTACTGGACAGGTCGGTGAAAAACTGTTTTTT. Translating it yields CASSTGQVGEKLFF. J is TRBJ1-4 and V is TRBV19, with 7 bases aligning to TRBD1. Per the germline V gene, CDR1 is LNHDA and CDR2 is SQIVND (reference sequence). V dropped 4 bases and J dropped 7; count of bases not matched to a gene: 6. The CDR3 has 14 amino acids.

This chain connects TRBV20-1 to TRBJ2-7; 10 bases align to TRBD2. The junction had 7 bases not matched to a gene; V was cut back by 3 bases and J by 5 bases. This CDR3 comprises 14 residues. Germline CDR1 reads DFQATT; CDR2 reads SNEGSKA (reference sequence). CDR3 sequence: CSASSSGLANEQYF. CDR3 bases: TGCAGTGCTAGTAGCTCGGGACTAGCGAACGAGCAGTACTTC.

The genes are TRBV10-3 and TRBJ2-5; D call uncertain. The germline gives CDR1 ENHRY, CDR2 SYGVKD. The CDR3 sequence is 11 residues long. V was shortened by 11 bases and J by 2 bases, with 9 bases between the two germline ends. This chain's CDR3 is CAVAEQETQYF. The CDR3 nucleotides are TGTGCCGTCGCGGAGCAAGAGACCCAGTACTTC.

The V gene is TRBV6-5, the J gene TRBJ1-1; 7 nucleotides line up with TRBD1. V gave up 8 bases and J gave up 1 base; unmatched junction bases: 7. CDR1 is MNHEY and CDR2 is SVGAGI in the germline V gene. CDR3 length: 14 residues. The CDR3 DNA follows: TGTGCCAGCGCGTACAGGGGAAAGAACACTGAAGCTTTCTTT. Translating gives CASAYRGKNTEAFF.

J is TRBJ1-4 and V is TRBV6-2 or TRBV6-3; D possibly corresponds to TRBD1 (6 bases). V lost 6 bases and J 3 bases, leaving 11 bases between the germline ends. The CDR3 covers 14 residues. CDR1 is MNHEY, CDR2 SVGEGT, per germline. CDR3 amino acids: CASSRQDSNEKLFF. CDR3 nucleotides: TGTGCCAGCAGCCGACAGGACTCTAATGAAAAACTGTTTTTT.

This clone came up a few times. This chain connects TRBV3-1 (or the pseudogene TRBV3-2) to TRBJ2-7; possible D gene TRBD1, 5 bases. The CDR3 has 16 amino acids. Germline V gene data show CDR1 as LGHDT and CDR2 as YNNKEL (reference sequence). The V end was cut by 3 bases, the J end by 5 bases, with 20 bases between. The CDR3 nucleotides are TGTGCCAGCAGCCAGCGATCGGACATGCGGAGCAACGAGCAGTACTTC. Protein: CASSQRSDMRSNEQYF.

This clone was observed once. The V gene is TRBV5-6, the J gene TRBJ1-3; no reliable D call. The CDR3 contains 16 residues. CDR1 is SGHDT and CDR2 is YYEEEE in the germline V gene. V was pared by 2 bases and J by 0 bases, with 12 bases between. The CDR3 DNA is TGTGCCAGCAGCTTTACTAAGGAGGCCTCTGGAAACACCATATATTTT. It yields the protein CASSFTKEASGNTIYF. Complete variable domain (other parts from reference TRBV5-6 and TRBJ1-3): DAGVTQSPTHLIKTRGQQVTLRCSPKSGHDTVSWYQQALGQGPQFIFQYYEEEERQRGNFPDRFSGHQFPNYSSELNVNALLLGDSALYLCASSFTKEASGNTIYFGEGSWLTVV.

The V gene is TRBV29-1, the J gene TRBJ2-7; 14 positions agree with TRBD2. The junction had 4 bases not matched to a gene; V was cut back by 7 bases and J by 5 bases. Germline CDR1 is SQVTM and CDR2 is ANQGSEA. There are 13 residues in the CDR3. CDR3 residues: CSARTSGRNEQYF. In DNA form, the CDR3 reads TGCAGCGCAAGGACTAGCGGGAGGAACGAGCAGTACTTC.

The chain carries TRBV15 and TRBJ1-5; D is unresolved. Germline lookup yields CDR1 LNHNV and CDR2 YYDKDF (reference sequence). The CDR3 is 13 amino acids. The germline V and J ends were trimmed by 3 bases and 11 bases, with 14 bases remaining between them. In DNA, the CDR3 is TGTGCCACCAGCAGTCCAGAGGATGCGGCCCAGCATTTT. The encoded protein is CATSSPEDAAQHF.

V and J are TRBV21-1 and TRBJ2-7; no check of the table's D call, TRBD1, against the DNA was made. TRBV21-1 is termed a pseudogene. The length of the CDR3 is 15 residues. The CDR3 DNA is TGTGCCCAACACCAAACAAAAAGGGGCTACTACGAGCAGTACTTC. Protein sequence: CAQHQTKRGYYEQYF.

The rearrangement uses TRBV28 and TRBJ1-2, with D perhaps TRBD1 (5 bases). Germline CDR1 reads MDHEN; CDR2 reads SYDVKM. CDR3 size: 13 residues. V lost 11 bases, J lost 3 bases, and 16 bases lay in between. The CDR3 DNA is TGTGCCTCCCAGGGCGGAACCTACTATGGCTACACCTTC. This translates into CASQGGTYYGYTF.

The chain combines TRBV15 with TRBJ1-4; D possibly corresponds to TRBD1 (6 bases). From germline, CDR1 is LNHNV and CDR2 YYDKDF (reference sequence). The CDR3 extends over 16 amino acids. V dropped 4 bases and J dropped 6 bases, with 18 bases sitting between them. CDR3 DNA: TGTGCCACCAGCACCCTAGGGGGGGTAGGGGATGAAAAACTGTTTTTT. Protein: CATSTLGGVGDEKLFF. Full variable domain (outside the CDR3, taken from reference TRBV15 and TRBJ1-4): DAMVIQNPRYQVTQFGKPVTLSCSQTLNHNVMYWYQQKSSQAPKLLFHYYDKDFNNEADTPDNFQSRRPNTSFCFLDIRSPGLGDTAMYLCATSTLGGVGDEKLFFGSGTQLSVL.

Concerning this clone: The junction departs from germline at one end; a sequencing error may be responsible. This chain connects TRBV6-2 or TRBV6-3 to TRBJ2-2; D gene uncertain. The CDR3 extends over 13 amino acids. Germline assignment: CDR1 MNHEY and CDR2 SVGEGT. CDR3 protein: CASGYLVAGELFF. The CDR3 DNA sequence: TGTGCCAGCGGTTACCTAGTTGCCGGGGAGCTGTTTTTT.

CDR3 DNA: TGTGCCAGCAGTCCACAGTTCGCGACTGAAGCTTTCTTT. It codes for CASSPQFATEAFF. The chain couples TRBV6-5 to TRBJ1-1; D uncertain. Germline V CDR1 and CDR2: MNHEY, SVGAGI. V was clipped by 5 bases and J by 5 bases, with 12 bases between them. The CDR3 loop spans 13 amino acids.

The CDR3 bases are TGTGCCAGCAGCGGGACTGCTAGGGACACCATATATTTT. It yields the protein CASSGTARDTIYF. The V gene is TRBV28, the J gene TRBJ1-3, with D possibly matching TRBD1 (5 bases). Trimming stripped 6 bases from V and 8 bases from J, with 14 bases between. Germline V gene sequence: CDR1 MDHEN, CDR2 SYDVKM. This CDR3 region has 13 residues.

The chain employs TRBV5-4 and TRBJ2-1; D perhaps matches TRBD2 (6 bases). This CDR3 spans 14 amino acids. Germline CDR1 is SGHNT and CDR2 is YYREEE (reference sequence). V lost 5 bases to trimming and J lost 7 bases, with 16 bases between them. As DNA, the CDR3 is TGTGCCAGCAGTACCACCGGGAGCACTAATGAGCAGTTCTTC. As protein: CASSTTGSTNEQFF.

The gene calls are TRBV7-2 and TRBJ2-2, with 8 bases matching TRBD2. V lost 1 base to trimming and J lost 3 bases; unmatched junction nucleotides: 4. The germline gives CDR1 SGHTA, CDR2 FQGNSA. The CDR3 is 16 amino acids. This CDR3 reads CASSLGPSGYTGELFF. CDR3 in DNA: TGTGCCAGCAGCTTAGGCCCTAGCGGGTACACCGGGGAGCTGTTTTTT.

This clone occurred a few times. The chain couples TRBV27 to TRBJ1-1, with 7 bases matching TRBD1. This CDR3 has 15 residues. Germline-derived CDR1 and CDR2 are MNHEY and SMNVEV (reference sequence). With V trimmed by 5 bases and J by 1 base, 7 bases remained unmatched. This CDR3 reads CASSEDRVANTEAFF. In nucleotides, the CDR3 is TGTGCCAGCAGTGAAGACAGGGTGGCGAACACTGAAGCTTTCTTT.

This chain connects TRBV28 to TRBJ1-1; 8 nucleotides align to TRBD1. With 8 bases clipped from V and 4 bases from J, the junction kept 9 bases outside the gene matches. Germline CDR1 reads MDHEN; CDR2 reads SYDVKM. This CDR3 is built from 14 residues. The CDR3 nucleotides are TGTGCCAGCGAAACAGGGGGTCGAAGCACTGAAGCTTTCTTT. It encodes CASETGGRSTEAFF.

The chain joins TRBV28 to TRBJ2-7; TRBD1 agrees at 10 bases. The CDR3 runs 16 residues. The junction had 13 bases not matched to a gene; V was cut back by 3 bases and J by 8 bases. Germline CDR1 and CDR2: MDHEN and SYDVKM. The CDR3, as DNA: TGTGCCAGCAGTTTGGCTCGGGACAGGGGTCCTACGAAGCAGTACTTC. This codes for CASSLARDRGPTKQYF.

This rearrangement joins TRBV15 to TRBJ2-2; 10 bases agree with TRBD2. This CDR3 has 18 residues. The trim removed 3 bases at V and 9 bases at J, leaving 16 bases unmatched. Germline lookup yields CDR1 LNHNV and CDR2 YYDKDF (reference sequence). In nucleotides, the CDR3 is TGTGCCACCAGCAGCGGACAGGGACTAGCGACCGTGCGACGGGAGCTGTTTTTT. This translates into CATSSGQGLATVRRELFF.

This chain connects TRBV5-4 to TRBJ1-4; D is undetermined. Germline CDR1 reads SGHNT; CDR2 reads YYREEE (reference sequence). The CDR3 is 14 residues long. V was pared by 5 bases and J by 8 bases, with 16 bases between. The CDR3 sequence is CASSIEGLEEKLFF. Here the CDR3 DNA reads TGTGCCAGCAGTATCGAGGGTCTGGAAGAAAAACTGTTTTTT.

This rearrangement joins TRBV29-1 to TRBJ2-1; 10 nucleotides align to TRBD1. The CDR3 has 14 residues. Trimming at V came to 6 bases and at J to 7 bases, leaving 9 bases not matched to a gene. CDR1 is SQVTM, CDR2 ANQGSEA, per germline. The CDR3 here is CSVPGQGNANEQFF. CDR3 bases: TGCAGCGTCCCGGGACAGGGGAACGCTAATGAGCAGTTCTTC.